A selection of T cell receptor beta chains follows, all from one sample in a study of T cells in Graves' hyperthyroidism and ophthalmopathy. MiXCR was run by TCRdb on the multiplex PCR reads, yielding one entry per CDR3 protein. The data show 530,000 or so distinct CDR3 sequences, about a sixth seen once. Sequenced sample: blood. Receptor source: a young woman with Graves' ophthalmopathy. The conserved cysteine and the conserved F or W are not part of the CDR3 here.

>TRBJ1-4|TRBV12-3/TRBV12-4
ASSSRQGRNEKLF
>TRBJ1-1|TRBV6-6
ASSYGDTEAF
>TRBJ2-7|TRBV7-9
ASSPSTEVSYEQY
>TRBJ2-3|TRBV10-3
AISGSGGRTDTQY
>TRBJ1-2|TRBV29-1
SVEAVAGQLANYGYT
>TRBJ2-2|TRBV28
ASSADLLAGGDTGELF
>TRBJ2-7|TRBV20-1
SAQGRGDEQY
>TRBJ1-2|TRBV9
ASSVRQDYGYT
>TRBJ2-7|TRBV10-3
AISESRAHHEQY
>TRBJ1-2|TRBV4-1
ASSPTTSTGNYGYT
>TRBJ2-6|TRBV10-3
ATTGTRGHGANVLT
>TRBJ2-5|TRBV20-1
SASGSFGETQY
>TRBJ2-7|TRBV3-1
ASSQNDRGYEQY
>TRBJ2-3|TRBV10-1
ASNESGGFSTDTQY
>TRBJ2-7|TRBV4-2
ASSQVRQKGTSYEQY
>TRBJ2-5|TRBV6-5
ASSYFAGVETQY
>TRBJ2-7|TRBV6-2/TRBV6-3
ASRGLWDSSYEQY
>TRBJ2-1|TRBV28
ASSLYQREGLLNEQF
>TRBJ1-6|TRBV20-1
SARDFGNSPLH
>TRBJ2-5|TRBV7-6
ASSLVYREGGEETQY
>TRBJ2-7|TRBV10-3
AISESDRGLYEQY
>TRBJ2-1|TRBV24-1
ATSDSPSGGGSSYNEQF
>TRBJ1-5|TRBV20-1
SARRWGQTQPQH
>TRBJ2-2|TRBV7-2
ASSLLGGGPYPGELF
>TRBJ2-4|TRBV4-3
ASSQDHGHLAKNIQY
>TRBJ2-1|TRBV7-2
ASSKDGTTYNEQF
>TRBJ2-1|TRBV5-1
ASSPGPGQGYNEQF
>TRBJ2-1|TRBV2
ASSPNSLLSYNEQF
>TRBJ2-7|TRBV7-9
ASSFGAREGPTYEQY